Following are 7 T cell receptor beta chains from one sample sequenced in a study of cytomegalovirus exposure and HLA in healthy donors listed by TCRdb under 2017. Library preparation employed the immunoSEQ multiplex PCR assay. The multiplex PCR relied on a mix of 60 forward primers for TCR Vbeta segments and 13 reverse primers for TCR Jbeta segments. The table was pulled from immuneACCESS by TCRdb, which kept in-frame rearrangements only. Such tables lose some clones; where checked, under half of the loss comes from unresolved V genes, and the rest has no known cause. The sample includes around 260,000 clones, with 80% observed a single time. In total, the top ten clones hold roughly 0.31% of the sample. Sequencing was performed on PBMCs. The receptors stem from a girl aged 2-10 years in good health and CMV-seronegative.

The J gene is TRBJ2-1, the V gene TRBV29-1, with 8 bases fitting TRBD2. V was pared by 7 bases and J by 3 bases, with 11 bases of the junction left unmatched. The CDR3 runs to 15 residues. The germline gives CDR1 SQVTM, CDR2 ANQGSEA. The CDR3 here is CSAYNGLADYNEQFF. CDR3 DNA sequence: TGCAGCGCCTATAACGGACTAGCAGACTACAATGAGCAGTTCTTC.

This clone has more than one count but fewer than ten. The chain employs TRBV4-1 and TRBJ2-4; D possibly corresponds to TRBD1 (5 bases). The V end lost 4 bases, the J end lost 6 bases, and 16 bases lay between the germline ends. Germline values: CDR1 MGHRA, CDR2 YSYEKL. This CDR3 region has 15 residues. CDR3 amino acids: CASSPQQARGNIQYF. CDR3 DNA: TGCGCCAGCAGCCCCCAGCAGGCAAGGGGAAACATTCAGTACTTC.

J is TRBJ2-7 and V is TRBV7-2; maybe TRBD2 (5 bases). The ends were cut back, 6 bases at V and 1 base at J, with 13 bases in the middle. This CDR3 spans 14 amino acids. CDR1 and CDR2 (germline): SGHTA, FQGNSA. CDR3 region: CASRLDLQSYEQYF. CDR3 coding DNA: TGTGCCAGCAGACTAGACCTACAGTCCTACGAGCAGTACTTC. The full variable domain, completed using reference TRBV7-2 and TRBJ2-7, is GAGVSQSPSNKVTEKGKDVELRCDPISGHTALYWYRQSLGQGLEFLIYFQGNSAPDKSGLPSDRFSAERTGGSVSTLTIQRTQQEDSAVYLCASRLDLQSYEQYFGPGTRLTVT.

The rearrangement links TRBV2 to TRBJ1-1; D is unclear. Trimming took off 8 bases at V and 5 bases at J, with 6 bases between the two ends. From germline, CDR1 is SNHLY and CDR2 FYNNEI. The CDR3 runs to 10 residues. The CDR3 region has the DNA TGTGCCAGCCGAGGGACTGAAGCTTTCTTT. Protein sequence: CASRGTEAFF.

The chain couples TRBV10-1 to TRBJ2-1; TRBD1 might be the D (5 bases). Germline V CDR1 and CDR2: WNHNN, SYGVQD (reference sequence). This CDR3 is built from 13 residues. V lost 5 bases and J lost 6, with 11 bases in between. The CDR3 is CASSQDIGNEQFF. DNA of the CDR3: TGCGCCAGCAGTCAGGACATCGGCAATGAGCAGTTCTTC.

CDR3 loop: CASSRLVRTDFINYGYTF. CDR3 in DNA: TGTGCCAGCAGCCGACTTGTGCGGACTGACTTCATCAACTATGGCTACACCTTC. The genes are TRBV5-4 and TRBJ1-2, with D uncertain. The V gene lost 4 bases and the J gene lost 2 bases, with 24 bases spanning the gap. The germline V gene encodes CDR1 SGHNT and CDR2 YYREEE (reference sequence). The CDR3 is 18 residues long.

The rearrangement uses TRBV19 and TRBJ1-2, with D possibly TRBD1 on 6 matching bases. The germline V and J ends were trimmed by 2 bases and 2 bases, with 12 bases remaining between them. This CDR3 is 15 amino acids long. Germline-derived CDR1 and CDR2 are LNHDA and SQIVND (reference sequence). As DNA, the CDR3 is TGTGCCAGTAGTATACCCACAGGGATAAACTATGGCTACACCTTC. The encoded protein is CASSIPTGINYGYTF.